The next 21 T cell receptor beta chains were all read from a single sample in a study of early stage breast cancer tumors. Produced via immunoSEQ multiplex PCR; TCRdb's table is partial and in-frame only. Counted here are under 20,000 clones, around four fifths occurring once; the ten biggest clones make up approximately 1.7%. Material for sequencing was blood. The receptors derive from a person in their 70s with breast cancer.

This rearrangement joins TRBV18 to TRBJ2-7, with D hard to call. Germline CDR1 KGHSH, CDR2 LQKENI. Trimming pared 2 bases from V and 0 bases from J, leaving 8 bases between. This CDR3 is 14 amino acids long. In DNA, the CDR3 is TGTGCCAGCTCACCAGGCGGAATCTCCTACGAGCAGTACTTC. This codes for CASSPGGISYEQYF.

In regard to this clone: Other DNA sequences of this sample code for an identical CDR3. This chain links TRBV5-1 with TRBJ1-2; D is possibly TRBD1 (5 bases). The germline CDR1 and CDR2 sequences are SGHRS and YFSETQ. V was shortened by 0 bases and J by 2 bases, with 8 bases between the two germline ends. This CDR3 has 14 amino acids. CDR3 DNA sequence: TGCGCCAGCAGCTTGGGCGACAGAAACTATGGCTACACCTTC. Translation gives CASSLGDRNYGYTF. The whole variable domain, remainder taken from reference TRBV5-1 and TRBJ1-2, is KAGVTQTPRYLIKTRGQQVTLSCSPISGHRSVSWYQQTPGQGLQFLFEYFSETQRNKGNFPGRFSGRQFSNSRSEMNVSTLELGDSALYLCASSLGDRNYGYTFGSGTRLTVV.

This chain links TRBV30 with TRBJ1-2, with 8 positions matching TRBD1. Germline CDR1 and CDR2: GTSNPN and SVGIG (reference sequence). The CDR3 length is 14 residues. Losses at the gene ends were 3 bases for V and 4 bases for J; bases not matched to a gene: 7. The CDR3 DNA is TGTGCCTGGAGGGGGGACAGGATCCCCTATGGCTACACCTTC. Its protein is CAWRGDRIPYGYTF.

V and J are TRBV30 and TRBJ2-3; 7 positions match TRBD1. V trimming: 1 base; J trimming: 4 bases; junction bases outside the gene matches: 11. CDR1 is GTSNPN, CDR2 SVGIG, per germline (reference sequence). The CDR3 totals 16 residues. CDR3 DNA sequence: TGTGCCTGGAGTGCAGGGACAGCTATGGGGTCAGATACGCAGTATTTT. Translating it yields CAWSAGTAMGSDTQYF.

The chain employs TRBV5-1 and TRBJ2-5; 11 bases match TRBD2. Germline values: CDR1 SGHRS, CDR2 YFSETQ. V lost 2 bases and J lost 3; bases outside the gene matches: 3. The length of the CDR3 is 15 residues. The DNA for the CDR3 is TGCGCCAGCAGCTTAGGTAGCGGGGGGGAAGAGACCCAGTACTTC. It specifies CASSLGSGGEETQYF.

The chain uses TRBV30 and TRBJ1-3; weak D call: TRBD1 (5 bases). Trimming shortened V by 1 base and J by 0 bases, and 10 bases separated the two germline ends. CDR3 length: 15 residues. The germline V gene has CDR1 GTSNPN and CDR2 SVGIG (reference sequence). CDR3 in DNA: TGTGCCTGGAGTGATTCGGGGGGCTCTGGAAACACCATATATTTT. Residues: CAWSDSGGSGNTIYF.

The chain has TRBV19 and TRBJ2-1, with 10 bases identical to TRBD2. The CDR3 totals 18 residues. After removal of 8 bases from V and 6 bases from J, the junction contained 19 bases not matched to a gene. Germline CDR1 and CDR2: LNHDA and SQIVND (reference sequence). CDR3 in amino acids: CASSLGFGGERGGNEQFF. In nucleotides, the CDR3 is TGTGCCAGTTCCCTGGGCTTTGGAGGGGAGCGGGGGGGCAATGAGCAGTTCTTC.

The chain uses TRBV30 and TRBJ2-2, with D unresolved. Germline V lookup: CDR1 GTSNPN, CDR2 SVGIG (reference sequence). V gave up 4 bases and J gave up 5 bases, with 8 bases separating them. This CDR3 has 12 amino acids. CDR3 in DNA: TGTGCCTGGATGGCCTTAACCGGGGAGCTGTTTTTT. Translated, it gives CAWMALTGELFF.

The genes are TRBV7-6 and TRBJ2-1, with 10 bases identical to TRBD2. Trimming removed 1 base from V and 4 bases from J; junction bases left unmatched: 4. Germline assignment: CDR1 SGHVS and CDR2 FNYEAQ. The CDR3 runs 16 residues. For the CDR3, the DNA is TGTGCCAGCAGCTTAGTGCTAGCGGGGGAGTACAATGAGCAGTTCTTC. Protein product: CASSLVLAGEYNEQFF.

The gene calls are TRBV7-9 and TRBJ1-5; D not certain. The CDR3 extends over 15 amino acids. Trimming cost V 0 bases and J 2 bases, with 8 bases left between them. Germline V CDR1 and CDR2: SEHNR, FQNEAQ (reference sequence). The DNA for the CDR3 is TGTGCCAGCAGCTTAGCGGGGAGCGGCAATCAGCCCCAGCATTTT. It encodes CASSLAGSGNQPQHF.

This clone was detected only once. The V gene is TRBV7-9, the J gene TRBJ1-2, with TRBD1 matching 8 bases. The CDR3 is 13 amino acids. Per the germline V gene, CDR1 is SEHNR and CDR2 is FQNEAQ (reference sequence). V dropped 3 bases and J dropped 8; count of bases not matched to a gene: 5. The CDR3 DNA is TGTGCCAGCAGCTTCAGGGGGCGAAGCGGCTACACCTTC. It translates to CASSFRGRSGYTF.

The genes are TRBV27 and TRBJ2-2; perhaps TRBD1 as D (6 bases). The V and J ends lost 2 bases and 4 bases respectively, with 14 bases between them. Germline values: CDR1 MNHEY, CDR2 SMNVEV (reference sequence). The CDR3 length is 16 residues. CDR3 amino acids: CASSLLTGSGTGELFF. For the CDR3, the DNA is TGTGCCAGCAGTTTACTTACAGGGTCGGGCACCGGGGAGCTGTTTTTT.

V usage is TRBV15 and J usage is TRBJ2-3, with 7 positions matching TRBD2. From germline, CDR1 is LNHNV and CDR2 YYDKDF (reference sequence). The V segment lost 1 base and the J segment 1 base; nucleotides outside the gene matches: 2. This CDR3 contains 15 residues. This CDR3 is CATSRGRGGTDTQYF. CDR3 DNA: TGTGCCACCAGCAGAGGACGGGGGGGCACAGATACGCAGTATTTT.

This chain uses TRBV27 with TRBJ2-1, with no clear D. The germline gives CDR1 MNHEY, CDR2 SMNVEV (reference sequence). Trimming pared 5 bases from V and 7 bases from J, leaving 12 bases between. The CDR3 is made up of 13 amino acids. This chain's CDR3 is CASSPRSGNEQFF. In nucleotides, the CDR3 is TGTGCCAGCAGTCCGAGGTCGGGTAATGAGCAGTTCTTC.

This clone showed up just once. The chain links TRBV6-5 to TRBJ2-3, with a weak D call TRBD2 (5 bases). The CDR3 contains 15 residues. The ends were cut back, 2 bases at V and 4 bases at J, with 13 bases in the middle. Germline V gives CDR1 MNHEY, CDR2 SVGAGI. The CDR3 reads CASSYGSGVSDTQYF. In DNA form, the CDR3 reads TGTGCCAGCAGTTACGGGTCCGGGGTTTCAGATACGCAGTATTTT.

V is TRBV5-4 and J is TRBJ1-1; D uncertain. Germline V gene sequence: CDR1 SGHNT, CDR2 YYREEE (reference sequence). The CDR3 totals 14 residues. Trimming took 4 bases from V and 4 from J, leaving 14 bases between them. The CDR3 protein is CASSQDGRVTEAFF. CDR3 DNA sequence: TGTGCCAGCAGCCAAGACGGGAGGGTCACTGAAGCTTTCTTT.

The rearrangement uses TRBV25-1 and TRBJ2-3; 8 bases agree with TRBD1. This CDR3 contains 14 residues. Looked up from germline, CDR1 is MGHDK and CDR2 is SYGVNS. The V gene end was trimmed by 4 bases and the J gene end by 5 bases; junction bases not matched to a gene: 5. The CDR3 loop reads CASSAGGWVDTQYF. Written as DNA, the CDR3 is TGTGCCAGCAGTGCAGGGGGCTGGGTAGATACGCAGTATTTT. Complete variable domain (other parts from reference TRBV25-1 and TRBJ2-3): EADIYQTPRYLVIGTGKKITLECSQTMGHDKMYWYQQDPGMELHLIHYSYGVNSTEKGDLSSESTVSRIRTEHFPLTLESARPSHTSQYLCASSAGGWVDTQYFGPGTRLTVL.

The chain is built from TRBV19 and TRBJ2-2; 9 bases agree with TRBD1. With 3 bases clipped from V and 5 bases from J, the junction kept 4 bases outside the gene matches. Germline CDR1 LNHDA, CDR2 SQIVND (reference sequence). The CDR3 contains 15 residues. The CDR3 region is CASSMGQGGTGELFF. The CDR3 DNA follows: TGTGCCAGTAGTATGGGACAGGGAGGGACCGGGGAGCTGTTTTTT.

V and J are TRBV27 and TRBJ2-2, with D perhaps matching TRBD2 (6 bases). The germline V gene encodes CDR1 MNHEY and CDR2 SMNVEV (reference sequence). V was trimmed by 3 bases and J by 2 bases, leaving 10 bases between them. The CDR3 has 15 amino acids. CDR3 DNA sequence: TGTGCCAGCAGTTTGGAGGGACCTAACACCGGGGAGCTGTTTTTT. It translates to CASSLEGPNTGELFF.

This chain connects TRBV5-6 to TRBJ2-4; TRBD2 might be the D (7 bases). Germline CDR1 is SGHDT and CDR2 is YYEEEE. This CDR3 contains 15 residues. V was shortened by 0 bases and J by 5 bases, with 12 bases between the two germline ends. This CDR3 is CASSLGGGAENIQYF. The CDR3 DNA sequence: TGTGCCAGCAGCTTGGGCGGGGGCGCGGAAAACATTCAGTACTTC.

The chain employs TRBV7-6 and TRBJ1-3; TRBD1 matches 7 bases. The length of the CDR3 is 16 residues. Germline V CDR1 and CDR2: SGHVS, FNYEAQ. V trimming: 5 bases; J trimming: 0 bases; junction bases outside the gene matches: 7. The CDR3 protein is CASSLGTVSSGNTIYF. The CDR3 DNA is TGTGCCAGCAGCCTCGGGACAGTCAGCTCTGGAAACACCATATATTTT. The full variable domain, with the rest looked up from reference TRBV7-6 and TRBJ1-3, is GAGVSQSPRYKVTKRGQDVALRCDPISGHVSLYWYRQALGQGPEFLTYFNYEAQQDKSGLPNDRFSAERPEGSISTLTIQRTEQRDSAMYRCASSLGTVSSGNTIYFGEGSWLTVV.